This TCR beta chain was profiled in a study of blood T cell repertoires in COVID-19. Profiling relied on immunoSEQ multiplex PCR, and the TCRdb table lists in-frame clones only, not all of them. The sample shows roughly 190,000 clones, about 80% of them seen only once. V shed 1 base and J 7 bases; nucleotides not matched to a gene: 13. Germline CDR1 is MNHEY and CDR2 is SVGEGT. The CDR3 loop spans 17 amino acids. The receptor was derived from a woman in her forties or fifties with active or convalescent COVID-19. The V call is TRBV6-2 or TRBV6-3, the J call TRBJ2-4; 7 positions agree with TRBD1. Material: peripheral blood. Written as DNA, the CDR3 is TGTGCCAGCAGTTACTTCGACGCAGGCCCCAGGGGGAACATTCAGTACTTC. It specifies CASSYFDAGPRGNIQYF.